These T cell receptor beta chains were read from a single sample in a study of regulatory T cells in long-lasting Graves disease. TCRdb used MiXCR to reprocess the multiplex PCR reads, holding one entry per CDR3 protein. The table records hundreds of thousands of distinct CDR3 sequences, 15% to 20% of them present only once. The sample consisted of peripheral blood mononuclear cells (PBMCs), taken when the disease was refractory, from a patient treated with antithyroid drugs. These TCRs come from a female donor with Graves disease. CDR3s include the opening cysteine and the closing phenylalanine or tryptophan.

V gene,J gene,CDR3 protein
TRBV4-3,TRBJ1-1,CASSQKGRTEAFF
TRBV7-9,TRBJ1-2,CASSLTDVYGYTF
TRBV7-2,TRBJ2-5,CASSLGQGPQETQYF
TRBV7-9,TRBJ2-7,CASSLDLGNSEQYF
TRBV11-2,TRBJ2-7,CASSFPGRTSYEQYF
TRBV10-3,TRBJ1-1,CAISGRGDTEAFF
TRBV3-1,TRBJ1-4,CASSQPGVGEKLFF
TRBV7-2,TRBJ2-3,CASSRDRRTDTQYF
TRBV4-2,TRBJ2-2,CASSRLVRGNTNTGELFF
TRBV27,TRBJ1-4,CASSPTLQGANEKLFF
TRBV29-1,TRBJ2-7,CRFVGGRHEQYF
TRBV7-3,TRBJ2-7,CASSRRPGGEQYF
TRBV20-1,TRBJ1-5,CSSSRGYSNQPQHF
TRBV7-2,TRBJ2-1,CASSPLVPSGAGYNEQFF
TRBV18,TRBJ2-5,CASSPEKTQYF
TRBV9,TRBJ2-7,CASSPRVTYEQYF
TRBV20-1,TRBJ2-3,CSGSQREGETDTQYF
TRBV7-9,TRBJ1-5,CASSLDQGGGQPQHF
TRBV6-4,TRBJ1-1,CASSAHTGSEAFF
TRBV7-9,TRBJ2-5,CASSLGSSGNQETQYF
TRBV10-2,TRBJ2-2,CASSRGRGGPSGELFF
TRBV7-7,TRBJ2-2,CASSLRTSGRAANTGELFF
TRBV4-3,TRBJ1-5,CASSQDINQPQHF
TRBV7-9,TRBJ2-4,CASSLGGGYIQYF
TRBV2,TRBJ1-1,CASSVEGQNTEAFF
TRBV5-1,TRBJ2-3,CASSFQAGGPGDTQYF
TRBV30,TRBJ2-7,CAWSVRLPNCEQYF
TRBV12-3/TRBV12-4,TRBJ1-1,CASRRPGKSEAFF
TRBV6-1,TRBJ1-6,CASVGLNSPLHF
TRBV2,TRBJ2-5,CASSVPGLAGEVQYF
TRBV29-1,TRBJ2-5,CSVEITRGRETQYF
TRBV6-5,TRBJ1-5,CASSYWAGKRPQHF
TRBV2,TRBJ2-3,CASSEAPAGLSDTQYF
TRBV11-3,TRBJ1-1,CASSLIAGRNTEAFF
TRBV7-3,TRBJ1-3,CASSLGPGSGNTIYF
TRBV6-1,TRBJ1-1,CASRRDFMNTEAFF
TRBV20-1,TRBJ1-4,CSAPDMTGESGEKLFF
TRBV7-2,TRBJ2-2,CASGVSNTGELFF
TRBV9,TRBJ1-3,CASSTVGQGNTIYF
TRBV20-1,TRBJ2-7,CSAKTSGRARVYEQYF
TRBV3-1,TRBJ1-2,CASSPRTGTNYGYTF
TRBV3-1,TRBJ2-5,CASSLRSGSRETQYF
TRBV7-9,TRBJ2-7,CASSPRDYSYEQYF
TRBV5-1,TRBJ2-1,CASSLEGTSPHYNEQFF
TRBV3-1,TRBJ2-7,CASSRGRLAGGSYEQYF
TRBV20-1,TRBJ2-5,CSARGPSGAPQREETQYF
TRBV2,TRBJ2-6,CASRPLAGGLRSGANVLTF
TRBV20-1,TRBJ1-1,CSARDPGGRSKTEAFF
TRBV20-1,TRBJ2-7,CSAGRPGAQYEQYF
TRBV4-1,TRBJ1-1,CASSQESHKNTEAFF
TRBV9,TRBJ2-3,CASSVRPADGTDTQYF
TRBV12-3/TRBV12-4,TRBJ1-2,CASSFSPLVGDGYTF
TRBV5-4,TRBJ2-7,CASPLPGSVYEQYF
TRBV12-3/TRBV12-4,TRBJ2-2,CASRAGATGELFF
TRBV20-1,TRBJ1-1,CSAPGGSVNTEAFF
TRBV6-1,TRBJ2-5,CASKGIGPRWETQYF
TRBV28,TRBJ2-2,CASSYGTGTNTGELFF
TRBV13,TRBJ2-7,CASSSPGQGTNEQYF
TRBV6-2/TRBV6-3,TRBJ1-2,CASSYSTDSGYTF